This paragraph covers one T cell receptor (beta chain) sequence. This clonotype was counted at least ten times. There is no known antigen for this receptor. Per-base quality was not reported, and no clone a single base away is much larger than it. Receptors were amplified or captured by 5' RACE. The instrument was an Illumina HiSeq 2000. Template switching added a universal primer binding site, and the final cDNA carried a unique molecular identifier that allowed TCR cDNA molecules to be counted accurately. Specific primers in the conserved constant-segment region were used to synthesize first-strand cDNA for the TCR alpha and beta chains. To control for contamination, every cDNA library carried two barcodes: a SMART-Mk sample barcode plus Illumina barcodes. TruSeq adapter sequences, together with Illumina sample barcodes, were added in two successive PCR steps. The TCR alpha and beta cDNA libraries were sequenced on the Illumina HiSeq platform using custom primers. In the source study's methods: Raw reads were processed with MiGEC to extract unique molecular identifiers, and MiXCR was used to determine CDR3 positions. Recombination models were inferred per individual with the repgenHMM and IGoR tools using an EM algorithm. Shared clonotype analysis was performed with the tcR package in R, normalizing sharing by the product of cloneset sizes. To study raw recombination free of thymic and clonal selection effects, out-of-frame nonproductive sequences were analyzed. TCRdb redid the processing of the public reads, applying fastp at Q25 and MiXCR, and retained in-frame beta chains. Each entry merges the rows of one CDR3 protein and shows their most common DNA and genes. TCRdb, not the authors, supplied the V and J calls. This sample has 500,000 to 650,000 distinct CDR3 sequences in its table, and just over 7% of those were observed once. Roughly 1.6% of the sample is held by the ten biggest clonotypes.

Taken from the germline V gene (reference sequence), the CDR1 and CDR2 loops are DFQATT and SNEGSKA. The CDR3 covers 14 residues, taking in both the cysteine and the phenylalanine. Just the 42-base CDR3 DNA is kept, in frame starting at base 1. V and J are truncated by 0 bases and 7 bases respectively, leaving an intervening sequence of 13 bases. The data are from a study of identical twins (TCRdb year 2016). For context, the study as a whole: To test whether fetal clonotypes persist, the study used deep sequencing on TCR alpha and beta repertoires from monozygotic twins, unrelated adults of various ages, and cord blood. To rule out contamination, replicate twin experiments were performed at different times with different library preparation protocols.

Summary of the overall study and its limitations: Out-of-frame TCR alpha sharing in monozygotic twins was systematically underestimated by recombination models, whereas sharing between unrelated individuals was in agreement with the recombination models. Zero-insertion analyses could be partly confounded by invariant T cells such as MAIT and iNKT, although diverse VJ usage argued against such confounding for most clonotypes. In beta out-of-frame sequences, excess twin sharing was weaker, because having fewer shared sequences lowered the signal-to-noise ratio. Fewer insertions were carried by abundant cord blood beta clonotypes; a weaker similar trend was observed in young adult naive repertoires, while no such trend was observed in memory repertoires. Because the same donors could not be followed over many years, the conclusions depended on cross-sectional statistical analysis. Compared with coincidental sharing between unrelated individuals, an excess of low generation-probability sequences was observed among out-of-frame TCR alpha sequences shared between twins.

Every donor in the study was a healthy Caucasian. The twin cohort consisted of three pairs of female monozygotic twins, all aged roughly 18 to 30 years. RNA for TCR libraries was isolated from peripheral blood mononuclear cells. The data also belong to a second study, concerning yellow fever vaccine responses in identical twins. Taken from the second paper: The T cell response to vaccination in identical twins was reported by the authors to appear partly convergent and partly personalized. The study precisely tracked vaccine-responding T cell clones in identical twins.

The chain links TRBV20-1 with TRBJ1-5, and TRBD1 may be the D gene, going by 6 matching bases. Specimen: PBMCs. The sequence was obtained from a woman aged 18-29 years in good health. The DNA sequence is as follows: TGCAGTGCTAGAGATCAGGGGAGGGGCCAGCCCCAGCATTTT. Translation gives CSARDQGRGQPQHF.